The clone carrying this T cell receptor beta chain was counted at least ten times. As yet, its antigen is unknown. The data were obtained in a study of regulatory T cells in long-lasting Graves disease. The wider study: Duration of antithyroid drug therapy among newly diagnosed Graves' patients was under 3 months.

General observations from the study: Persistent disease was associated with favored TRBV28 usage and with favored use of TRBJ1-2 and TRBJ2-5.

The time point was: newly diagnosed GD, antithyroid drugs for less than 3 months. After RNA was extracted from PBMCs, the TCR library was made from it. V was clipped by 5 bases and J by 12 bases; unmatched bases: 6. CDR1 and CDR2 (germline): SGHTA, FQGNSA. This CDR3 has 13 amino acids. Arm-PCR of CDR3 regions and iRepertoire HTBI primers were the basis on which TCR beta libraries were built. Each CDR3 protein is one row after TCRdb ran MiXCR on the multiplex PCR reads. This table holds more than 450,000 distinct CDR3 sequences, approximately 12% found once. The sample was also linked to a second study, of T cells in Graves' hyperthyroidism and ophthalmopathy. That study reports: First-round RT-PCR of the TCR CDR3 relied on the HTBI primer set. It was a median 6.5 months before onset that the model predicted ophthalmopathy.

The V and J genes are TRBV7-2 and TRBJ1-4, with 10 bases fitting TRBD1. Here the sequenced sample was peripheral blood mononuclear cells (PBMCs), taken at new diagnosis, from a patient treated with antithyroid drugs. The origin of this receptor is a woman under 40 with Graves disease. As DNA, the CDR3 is TGTGCCAGCAGCCGCGACAGGGGGCAGGAACTGTTTTTT. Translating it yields CASSRDRGQELFF.